These T cell receptor beta chains were read from a single sample in a study of OX40 agonist ivuxolimab in advanced cancers. Assay: immunoSEQ multiplex PCR; the TCRdb copy retains only in-frame clones and omits some. This table has about 10,000 clones, 80% to 85% appearing once. The source material was CD4+ or CD8+ T cells sorted from blood, sampled in a trial of the OX40 agonist ivuxolimab. The source of these receptors is an adult with an advanced solid tumor such as melanoma, head and neck, liver or kidney cancer. The CDR3 runs from the conserved cysteine through the conserved F or W. A D gene is named only where the DNA matches it firmly. Size values are once, few and many counts, or a class for expanded clones, and some rows have none.

j_call v_call d_call clone_size cdr3_aa cdr3_nt
TRBJ1-5 TRBV19 NA NA CASSPSGWPNQPQHF TGTGCCAGTAGTCCCTCGGGGTGGCCCAATCAGCCCCAGCATTTT
TRBJ2-7 TRBV28 TRBD2 once CASRSSGRAYEQYF TGTGCCAGCAGGTCAAGCGGGAGGGCTTACGAGCAGTACTTC
TRBJ1-2 TRBV7-2 NA once CASSIHSQSSYGYTF TGTGCCAGCAGCATACACTCTCAATCCTCCTATGGCTACACCTTC
TRBJ2-1 TRBV6-4 TRBD2 once CASSAIAGGSLEQFF TGTGCCAGCAGTGCCATAGCGGGAGGGTCCCTGGAGCAGTTCTTC
TRBJ1-2 TRBV5-1 NA NA CASSLSGGTNYGYTF TGCGCCAGCAGCTTGAGTGGGGGAACCAACTATGGCTACACCTTC
TRBJ1-2 TRBV28 NA NA CASSFVGEGYTF TGTGCCAGCAGTTTTGTGGGCGAAGGCTACACCTTC
TRBJ1-2 TRBV7-9 NA large CASSRGPSYGYTF TGTGCCAGCAGCCGGGGACCCAGCTATGGCTACACCTTC
TRBJ2-5 TRBV2 TRBD1 NA CASRGTVHFSYF TGTGCCAGCAGGGGGACAGTACATTTCTCGTACTTC
TRBJ2-5 TRBV25-1 NA few CASSEGGSLETQYF TGTGCCAGCAGTGAAGGAGGCTCCCTGGAGACCCAGTACTTC
TRBJ2-7 TRBV4-1 NA NA CASSLFSGHSYEQYF TGCGCCAGCAGCCTTTTCTCTGGGCACTCCTACGAGCAGTACTTC
TRBJ2-7 TRBV7-9 NA NA CASSPGAGEQYF TGTGCCAGCAGCCCCGGGGCTGGCGAGCAGTACTTC
TRBJ2-7 TRBV5-6 NA NA CASSPGPSNEQYF TGTGCCAGCAGCCCCGGCCCCTCCAACGAGCAGTACTTC
TRBJ1-6 TRBV6-5 NA NA CASSYSIGSPLHF TGTGCCAGCAGTTACTCGATTGGGTCACCCCTCCACTTT
TRBJ1-1 TRBV5-4 NA NA CASSFSGPSGEF TGTGCCAGCAGCTTTTCGGGGCCTTCCGGCGAATTT
TRBJ2-1 TRBV11-1 NA NA CASTSGSSYNEQFF TGTGCCAGCACCTCGGGGAGCTCCTACAATGAGCAGTTCTTC
TRBJ2-1 TRBV4-3 TRBD2 NA CASSEGTGRSYNEQFF TGCGCCAGCAGCGAGGGGACCGGGAGGTCGTACAATGAGCAGTTCTTC
TRBJ2-7 TRBV19 NA NA CASSNRPGLGYEQYF TGTGCCAGTAGTAACCGGCCGGGGCTCGGTTACGAGCAGTACTTC
TRBJ2-7 TRBV27 NA once CASRGQSFYEQYF TGTGCCAGCAGAGGACAGAGTTTCTACGAGCAGTACTTC
TRBJ2-7 TRBV6-5 TRBD1 NA CASSYPGTGIEEQYF TGTGCCAGCAGTTACCCCGGGACAGGGATTGAGGAGCAGTACTTC
TRBJ1-4 TRBV27 TRBD1 NA CASSSRDRANEKLFF TGTGCCAGCAGTTCCCGGGACAGGGCTAATGAAAAACTGTTTTTT
TRBJ2-6 TRBV10-1 NA NA CASSGSLRSTKSGQRLTF TGCGCCAGCAGTGGTTCCTTAAGATCCACAAAGTCGGGCCAACGTCTGACTTTC
TRBJ2-7 TRBV11-1 TRBD1 NA CASSSGQGAYEQYF TGTGCCAGCAGCTCGGGACAGGGGGCGTACGAGCAGTACTTC